The clone carrying this T cell receptor beta chain showed up just a few times. Its antigen is still unknown. This record belongs to a study of blood T cells in healthy people across ages. Study-level findings and limits: The recorded TCR beta diversity per million T cells decreased in a roughly linear manner with age.

The CDR3 extends over 11 amino acids. V shed 6 bases and J shed 3 bases, with 7 bases lying between them. Germline V gene data show CDR1 as SQVTM and CDR2 as ANQGSEA. Using a J-beta primer mix together with a sample-barcoded 5' primer, a second PCR was run for about 6 to 11 cycles. Each CDR3 protein gets one entry after TCRdb re-called the 5' RACE reads with MiXCR. The sample holds about 1,400,000 distinct CDR3 sequences; roughly 59% are singletons and the top ten take roughly 7%. The V gene is TRBV29-1, the J gene TRBJ2-3; D is unresolved. This TCR came from a man aged 18 to 35 in good health. What was sequenced was blood. Here the CDR3 DNA reads TGCAGCGTCCAATCGACAGATACGCAGTATTTT. Its protein product is CSVQSTDTQYF.